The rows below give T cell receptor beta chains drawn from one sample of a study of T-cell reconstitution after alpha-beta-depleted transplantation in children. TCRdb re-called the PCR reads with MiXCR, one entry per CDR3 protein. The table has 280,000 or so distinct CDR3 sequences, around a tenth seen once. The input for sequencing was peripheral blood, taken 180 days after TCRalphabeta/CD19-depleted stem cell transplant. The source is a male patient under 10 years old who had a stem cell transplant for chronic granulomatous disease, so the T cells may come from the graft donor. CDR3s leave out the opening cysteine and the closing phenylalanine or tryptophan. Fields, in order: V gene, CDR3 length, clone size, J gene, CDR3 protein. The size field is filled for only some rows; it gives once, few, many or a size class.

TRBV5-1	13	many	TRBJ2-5	ASSWIGTLQETQY
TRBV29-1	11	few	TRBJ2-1	SVPGLATSEQF
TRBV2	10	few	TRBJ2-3	ASELHTDTQY
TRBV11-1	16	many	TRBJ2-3	ASSLAGLAGASTDTQY
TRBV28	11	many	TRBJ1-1	ASSLRTVPEAF
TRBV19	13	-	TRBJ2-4	ASNGLRAEGNIQY
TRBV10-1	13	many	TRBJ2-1	ASSGGGQGYNEQF
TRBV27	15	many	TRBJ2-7	ASSLIGGTGWSYEQY
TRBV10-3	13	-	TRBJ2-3	AISIRGSCTDTQY
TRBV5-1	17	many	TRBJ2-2	ASSQGLAGIYRNTGELF
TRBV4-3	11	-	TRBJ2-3	ASSAGSTDTQY
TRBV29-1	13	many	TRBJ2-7	SVDGLAGAPYEQY
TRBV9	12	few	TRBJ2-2	ASSVGGSLGELF
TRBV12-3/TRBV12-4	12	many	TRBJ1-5	ASRPTGWDQPQH
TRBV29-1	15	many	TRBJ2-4	SVAGGTSGLAKNIQY
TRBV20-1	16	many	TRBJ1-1	SARVGIPMDSLGTEAF
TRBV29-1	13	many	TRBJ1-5	SVGTQGGSNQPQH
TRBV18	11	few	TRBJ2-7	ASSPLETSEQY
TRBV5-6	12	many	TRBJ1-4	ASSLFSTNEKLF
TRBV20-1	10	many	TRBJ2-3	SASGGGDTQY
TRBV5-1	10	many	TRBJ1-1	ASSSRGNEAF
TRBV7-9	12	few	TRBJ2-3	ASSFARKWDTQY
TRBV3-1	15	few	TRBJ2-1	ASSQEAGTSPYNEQF
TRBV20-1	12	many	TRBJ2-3	SASDTEGTDTQY
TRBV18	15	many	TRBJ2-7	ASSPRGGRASSYEQY
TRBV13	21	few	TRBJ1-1	ASSRRRLFRGQQDSLLNTEAF
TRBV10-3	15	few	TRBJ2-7	AISGVLGTGEWDEQY
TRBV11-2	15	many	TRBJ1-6	ASSLDFRQGFNSPLH